What follows are 27 T cell receptor beta chains derived from one specimen sequenced in a study of blood T cell repertoires in COVID-19. Sequenced by immunoSEQ multiplex PCR; TCRdb stores in-frame clones only, minus some. The sample includes 250,000 to 300,000 clones, about 86% of them seen just once. Source material: peripheral blood. These receptors were taken from a woman aged 55 to 70 with active or convalescent COVID-19.

This rearrangement joins TRBV25-1 to TRBJ1-2, with no clear D. Germline V gene data show CDR1 as MGHDK and CDR2 as SYGVNS. The CDR3 contains 12 residues. V lost 1 base and J lost 4, with 4 bases in between. The CDR3 loop is CASSELAYGYTF. CDR3 in DNA: TGTGCCAGCAGTGAATTAGCCTATGGCTACACCTTC.

This sequence joins TRBV5-6 and TRBJ2-7; D unresolved. Germline CDR1 and CDR2: SGHDT and YYEEEE. The CDR3 has 14 amino acids. The ends were cut back, 0 bases at V and 0 bases at J, with 7 bases in the middle. The CDR3 spells CASSLDGFSYEQYF. Written as DNA, the CDR3 is TGTGCCAGCAGCTTGGACGGGTTCTCCTACGAGCAGTACTTC.

V usage is TRBV7-2 and J usage is TRBJ1-4; D perhaps matches TRBD1 (6 bases). The CDR3 has 15 residues. Germline V gene lookup returns CDR1 SGHTA and CDR2 FQGNSA. V lost 2 bases and J lost 4, with 11 bases in between. CDR3 region: CASSLSGALNEKLFF. The CDR3 DNA sequence: TGTGCCAGCAGCTTATCAGGGGCCCTTAATGAAAAACTGTTTTTT.

The chain recombines TRBV7-9 with TRBJ2-3; 10 nucleotides align to TRBD1. CDR1 and CDR2 (germline): SEHNR, FQNEAQ (reference sequence). V gave up 6 bases and J gave up 6 bases; unmatched junction bases: 9. The CDR3 contains 15 residues. Written as DNA, the CDR3 is TGTGCCAGCAGTCCCGGGACAGGGGTCTTGGATACGCAGTATTTT. Translating gives CASSPGTGVLDTQYF.

The rearrangement uses TRBV27 and TRBJ2-1, with D possibly TRBD1 on 7 matching bases. The length of the CDR3 is 15 residues. In germline, CDR1 is MNHEY, CDR2 SMNVEV (reference sequence). Trimming took 4 bases from V and 0 from J, leaving 10 bases between them. The DNA of the CDR3 is TGTGCCAGCAGTTCAGGGGGGTTCTCCTACAATGAGCAGTTCTTC. This codes for CASSSGGFSYNEQFF.

The genes are TRBV18 and TRBJ1-1; 7 positions agree with TRBD1. CDR3 length equals 17 residues. Germline CDR1 KGHSH, CDR2 LQKENI. Germline trimming cut 1 base from V and 1 base from J; bases unmatched to any gene: 9. The CDR3 DNA follows: TGTGCCAGCTCACCACGATCCGTTCGGACAGGGAACACTGAAGCTTTCTTT. Its protein product is CASSPRSVRTGNTEAFF.

The chain recombines TRBV20-1 with TRBJ1-6, with D perhaps TRBD1 (5 bases). With 3 bases removed from V and 6 bases from J, the gap between germline ends came to 12 bases. CDR1 is DFQATT and CDR2 is SNEGSKA in the germline V gene (reference sequence). This CDR3 is built from 14 residues. CDR3 bases: TGCAGTGCTAGTTCAGGGCAGGCTAATTCACCCCTCCACTTT. Its protein is CSASSGQANSPLHF.

This chain links TRBV7-9 with TRBJ1-4, with D possibly being TRBD1 (5 bases). The CDR3 spans 15 residues. Looked up from germline, CDR1 is SEHNR and CDR2 is FQNEAQ (reference sequence). Trimming took off 6 bases at V and 7 bases at J, with 18 bases between the two ends. The CDR3 sequence is CASRHDRRGSEKLFF. The CDR3 DNA follows: TGTGCCAGCAGACACGACCGAAGGGGTAGTGAAAAACTGTTTTTT. Full variable domain (outside the CDR3, taken from reference TRBV7-9 and TRBJ1-4): DTGVSQNPRHKITKRGQNVTFRCDPISEHNRLYWYRQTLGQGPEFLTYFQNEAQLEKSRLLSDRFSAERPKGSFSTLEIQRTEQGDSAMYLCASRHDRRGSEKLFFGSGTQLSVL.

The rearrangement joins TRBV5-1 to TRBJ2-3, with no clear D. Trimming removed 5 bases at V and 0 bases at J, with 4 bases between. CDR1 and CDR2 from the germline V gene are SGHRS and YFSETQ. This CDR3 has 12 residues. As DNA, the CDR3 is TGCGCCAGCAGTTCTAGCACAGATACGCAGTATTTT. Translation: CASSSSTDTQYF. Using reference TRBV5-1 and TRBJ2-3 for the parts outside the CDR3, the full variable domain is KAGVTQTPRYLIKTRGQQVTLSCSPISGHRSVSWYQQTPGQGLQFLFEYFSETQRNKGNFPGRFSGRQFSNSRSEMNVSTLELGDSALYLCASSSSTDTQYFGPGTRLTVL.

CDR3: CASSPGTRHTGELFF. CDR3 nucleotides: TGCGCCAGCAGCCCTGGGACTCGCCACACCGGGGAGCTGTTTTTT. This chain links TRBV5-1 with TRBJ2-2; perhaps TRBD2 as D (6 bases). The CDR3 extends over 15 amino acids. Trimming pared 4 bases from V and 3 bases from J, leaving 13 bases between. Looked up from germline, CDR1 is SGHRS and CDR2 is YFSETQ.

V is TRBV3-1 (or the pseudogene TRBV3-2) and J is TRBJ1-1; D remains ambiguous. The CDR3 has 15 residues. The germline gives CDR1 LGHDT, CDR2 YNNKEL (reference sequence). Trimming pared 1 base from V and 4 bases from J, leaving 13 bases between. CDR3 loop: CASSQGSKRGTEAFF. The CDR3 DNA reads as TGTGCCAGCAGCCAAGGATCCAAACGGGGCACTGAAGCTTTCTTT.

V gene TRBV5-4 combines with J gene TRBJ2-2; 8 bases are shared with TRBD1. Trimming took 3 bases from V and 11 from J; bases not matched to a gene: 9. Germline V gene sequence: CDR1 SGHNT, CDR2 YYREEE (reference sequence). This CDR3 is 14 amino acids long. The CDR3 DNA reads as TGTGCCAGCAGCTCTACAGGGGGTAAAGGCGAGCTGTTTTTT. The encoded protein is CASSSTGGKGELFF.

The chain uses TRBV7-2 and TRBJ1-1, with D perhaps TRBD1 (6 bases). V gave up 4 bases and J gave up 5 bases, with 8 bases separating them. From germline, CDR1 is SGHTA and CDR2 FQGNSA. The CDR3 totals 12 residues. The CDR3 DNA sequence: TGTGCCAGCAGCTCTCAGGGGACTGAAGCTTTCTTT. Amino acid sequence: CASSSQGTEAFF.

V is TRBV11-2 and J is TRBJ1-2; TRBD1 might be the D (5 bases). CDR1 and CDR2 from the germline V gene are SGHAT and FQNNGV. V was cut by 3 bases and J by 7 bases, with 12 bases left in between. The CDR3 sequence is 13 residues long. This CDR3 reads CASSLETAGGYTF. The CDR3 region has the DNA TGTGCCAGCAGCTTGGAGACAGCGGGTGGCTACACCTTC.

The chain joins TRBV5-6 to TRBJ1-2; TRBD1 is a possible D gene (5 bases). The CDR3 loop spans 13 amino acids. The germline V gene has CDR1 SGHDT and CDR2 YYEEEE. Trimming left V 4 bases short and J 4 bases short, with 11 bases between. The CDR3 loop reads CASSLGGGYGYTF. The CDR3 DNA reads TGTGCCAGCAGCCTGGGCGGGGGCTATGGCTACACCTTC.

J is TRBJ2-3 and V is TRBV4-3; tentatively, D is TRBD1 (6 bases). Germline CDR1 is LGHNA and CDR2 is YSLEER. V gave up 2 bases and J gave up 2 bases, with 11 bases separating them. This CDR3 has 15 amino acids. The DNA of the CDR3 is TGCGCCAGCAGCCAATCACAGGGAATCACAGATACGCAGTATTTT. It yields the protein CASSQSQGITDTQYF.

This clone appeared a single time. The V call is TRBV6-1, the J call TRBJ2-3; 11 bases are a match to TRBD2. Losses at the gene ends were 3 bases for V and 0 bases for J; bases not matched to a gene: 2. CDR3 length: 16 residues. Germline lookup yields CDR1 MNHNS and CDR2 SASEGT. CDR3 in amino acids: CASSERLAGSTDTQYF. In DNA form, the CDR3 reads TGTGCCAGCAGTGAGAGACTAGCGGGGAGCACAGATACGCAGTATTTT.

The V call is TRBV19, the J call TRBJ1-5; 8 bases map to TRBD1. V dropped 4 bases and J dropped 6; count of bases not matched to a gene: 2. The CDR3 length is 13 residues. Germline assignment: CDR1 LNHDA and CDR2 SQIVND (reference sequence). In nucleotides, the CDR3 is TGTGCCAGTAGTAGTACAGGGGGTCAGCCCCAGCATTTT. As protein: CASSSTGGQPQHF. Full variable domain (rest looked up from reference TRBV19 and TRBJ1-5): DGGITQSPKYLFRKEGQNVTLSCEQNLNHDAMYWYRQDPGQGLRLIYYSQIVNDFQKGDIAEGYSVSREKKESFPLTVTSAQKNPTAFYLCASSSTGGQPQHFGDGTRLSIL.

The genes are TRBV27 and TRBJ1-2; D is ambiguous. Trimming pared 4 bases from V and 2 bases from J, leaving 11 bases between. The CDR3 spans 14 residues. Germline CDR1 reads MNHEY; CDR2 reads SMNVEV (reference sequence). The CDR3: CASSSVFYNYGYTF. CDR3 nucleotide sequence: TGTGCCAGCAGTTCGGTCTTTTACAACTATGGCTACACCTTC.

This clone has a single count. This chain joins TRBV14 and TRBJ1-6, with 12 bases matching TRBD1. Unmatched junction bases numbered 2, after V lost 1 base and J lost 7 bases. The CDR3 contains 16 residues. Germline V gives CDR1 SGHDN, CDR2 FVKESK. CDR3 coding DNA: TGTGCCAGCAGCCAAGGGGACAGGGGGCTGAATTCACCCCTCCACTTT. Translated, it gives CASSQGDRGLNSPLHF.

The chain carries TRBV5-1 and TRBJ2-5, with D perhaps matching TRBD2 (5 bases). V dropped 1 base and J dropped 2 bases, with 12 bases sitting between them. Germline values: CDR1 SGHRS, CDR2 YFSETQ. The CDR3 runs to 15 residues. This CDR3 is CASSLKDGGQETQYF. CDR3 bases: TGCGCCAGCAGCTTGAAGGATGGAGGTCAAGAGACCCAGTACTTC.

The chain has TRBV7-3 and TRBJ1-1; D is possibly TRBD1 (5 bases). The CDR3 is made up of 15 amino acids. Germline V gene sequence: CDR1 SGHTA, CDR2 FQGTGA. Trimming cost V 2 bases and J 1 base, with 11 bases left between them. The CDR3 sequence is CASSLVRGPNTEAFF. The CDR3 region has the DNA TGTGCCAGCAGCTTAGTAAGGGGCCCGAACACTGAAGCTTTCTTT.

There are a few counts of this clone. The CDR3 loop reads CASSLNSVTEAFF. CDR3 nucleotides: TGTGCCAGCAGCTTAAATAGTGTCACTGAAGCTTTCTTT. The J gene is TRBJ1-1, the V gene TRBV11-2; no firm D call. Trimming removed 2 bases at V and 4 bases at J, with 8 bases between. This CDR3 comprises 13 residues. CDR1 is SGHAT, CDR2 FQNNGV, per germline.

The chain has TRBV4-2 and TRBJ2-7; TRBD2 matches at 8 bases. This CDR3 is 17 amino acids long. With V trimmed by 0 bases and J by 0 bases, 7 bases remained unmatched. Germline CDR1 LGHNA, CDR2 YNFKEQ. In DNA, the CDR3 is TGTGCCAGCAGCCAAGAGGGGAGCGGGGGCCTCTCCTACGAGCAGTACTTC. Protein product: CASSQEGSGGLSYEQYF.

This clone was observed once. The V and J genes are TRBV29-1 and TRBJ1-1, with D unresolved. The germline V and J ends were trimmed by 7 bases and 3 bases, with 9 bases remaining between them. Germline V lookup: CDR1 SQVTM, CDR2 ANQGSEA. The CDR3 is 11 amino acids. CDR3 protein: CSAAPDTEAFF. CDR3 coding DNA: TGCAGCGCTGCCCCGGACACTGAAGCTTTCTTT.

V gene TRBV7-6 combines with J gene TRBJ2-7; 9 bases are a match to TRBD1. Trimming removed 1 base from V and 6 bases from J; junction bases left unmatched: 7. Germline V CDR1 and CDR2: SGHVS, FNYEAQ. This CDR3 has 15 residues. CDR3 region: CASSLGQGVWGEQYF. In DNA, the CDR3 is TGTGCCAGCAGCTTAGGACAGGGGGTGTGGGGCGAGCAGTACTTC. Drawing the rest from reference TRBV7-6 and TRBJ2-7, the complete variable domain is GAGVSQSPRYKVTKRGQDVALRCDPISGHVSLYWYRQALGQGPEFLTYFNYEAQQDKSGLPNDRFSAERPEGSISTLTIQRTEQRDSAMYRCASSLGQGVWGEQYFGPGTRLTVT.

This rearrangement joins TRBV9 to TRBJ1-1; 9 bases agree with TRBD1. V lost 1 base, J lost 4 bases, and 5 bases stayed unmatched. This CDR3 has 15 residues. Germline V gene lookup returns CDR1 SGDLS and CDR2 YYNGEE. Written as DNA, the CDR3 is TGTGCCAGCAGCGTATCCGGGACAGGGAGCACTGAAGCTTTCTTT. Its protein is CASSVSGTGSTEAFF.